A selection of T cell receptor beta chains follows, all from one sample in a study of OX40 agonist ivuxolimab in advanced cancers. Produced via immunoSEQ multiplex PCR; TCRdb's table is partial and in-frame only. The table records tens of thousands of clones, approximately 84% of them present only once. Material: CD4+ or CD8+ T cells sorted from blood, obtained in a trial of the OX40 agonist ivuxolimab. The source is an adult with an advanced solid tumor such as melanoma, head and neck, liver or kidney cancer. CDR3s include the opening cysteine and the closing phenylalanine or tryptophan. The D gene is left open where the match is weak.

j_call | d_call | cdr3_length | v_call | cdr3_aa
TRBJ1-1 | . | 13 | TRBV10-3 | CAIHREFNTEAFF
TRBJ1-4 | . | 15 | TRBV28 | CASKESGGVSEKLFF
TRBJ2-1 | TRBD1 | 16 | TRBV23-1 | CASSHDAGTDNNEQFF
TRBJ2-7 | . | 15 | TRBV2 | CASSVGGGASYEQYF
TRBJ1-2 | TRBD1 | 13 | TRBV7-9 | CASTTGTGASYYF
TRBJ1-5 | . | 13 | TRBV7-9 | CASSESGSQPQHF
TRBJ1-5 | . | 14 | TRBV6-5 | CASSPGSSNQPQHF
TRBJ1-2 | . | 14 | TRBV7-9 | CASSLAGRFYGYTF
TRBJ2-3 | . | 13 | TRBV6-5 | CASSQERTDTQYF
TRBJ1-4 | . | 15 | TRBV6-5 | CASSYHEDAFEKLFF
TRBJ1-2 | . | 12 | TRBV5-2 | CASSPGRGGYTF
TRBJ1-3 | TRBD1 | 15 | TRBV19 | CASSIDRVSGNTIYF
TRBJ2-5 | . | 14 | TRBV5-6 | CASSFGALRGSQYF
TRBJ1-2 | TRBD1 | 17 | TRBV14 | CASSQYLGGQSRGGYTF
TRBJ1-2 | . | 12 | TRBV6-1 | CASSDRYGGYTF
TRBJ1-1 | . | 13 | TRBV7-9 | CASSLSQNTEAFF
TRBJ2-3 | . | 15 | TRBV6-1 | CASSEAALRTDTQYF
TRBJ2-7 | . | 15 | TRBV5-6 | CASSLYGGGNYEQYF
TRBJ1-6 | . | 15 | TRBV5-1 | CASSPSGGDNSPLHF
. | . | 12 | TRBV28 | CASRLQGYEQYF
TRBJ1-3 | . | 14 | TRBV19 | CASLGEWSGNTIYF
TRBJ2-5 | . | 13 | TRBV7-8 | CASTGVTQRPQYF
TRBJ2-3 | . | 15 | TRBV7-2 | CASSLESDSTDTQYF
TRBJ1-1 | TRBD1 | 15 | TRBV14 | CASSFTGGAATEAFF
TRBJ1-2 | . | 14 | TRBV12-5 | CASGLGRQEHGYTF
TRBJ1-6 | . | 16 | TRBV7-2 | CASSLPTTVPNSPLHF
TRBJ2-5 | . | 15 | TRBV6-1 | CASRPLKHLEETQYF
TRBJ2-3 | . | 18 | TRBV5-6 | CASSSDFGGGAGTDTQYF
TRBJ2-5 | TRBD1 | 15 | TRBV6-1 | CASSGQTGAKETQYF
TRBJ1-1 | . | 13 | TRBV7-9 | CASSYSVNTEAFF
TRBJ1-1 | . | 15 | TRBV4-2 | CASSRLGGADTEAFF
TRBJ1-1 | . | 15 | TRBV5-1 | CASSLAVGGNTEAFF
TRBJ2-3 | . | 15 | TRBV5-1 | CASTGGTLGTDTQYF
TRBJ1-5 | TRBD1 | 13 | TRBV6-6 | CASSRQGDQPQHF
TRBJ1-1 | TRBD1 | 13 | TRBV5-1 | CASSSGTGERAFF
TRBJ2-7 | . | 14 | TRBV6-1 | CASSPIRSSYEQYF
TRBJ1-1 | . | 14 | TRBV19 | CASRVSNFDTEAFF
TRBJ2-1 | TRBD2 | 15 | TRBV19 | CASTSGGAPYNEQFF
TRBJ2-1 | TRBD2 | 15 | TRBV5-5 | CASSLDARAAGPQFF
TRBJ2-3 | TRBD2 | 15 | TRBV5-1 | CASSSEGLAGEAQYF
TRBJ2-7 | . | 16 | TRBV4-1 | CASSFTGTSDSYEQYF
TRBJ1-5 | . | 17 | TRBV6-1 | CASSEARASTSNQPQHF
TRBJ1-3 | . | 14 | TRBV6-1 | CASKGHGSGNTIYF
TRBJ2-7 | TRBD1 | 14 | TRBV27 | CASRRGQVNYEQYF
TRBJ2-7 | . | 11 | TRBV7-2 | CASSLRAQQYF
TRBJ2-1 | TRBD1 | 13 | TRBV11-1 | CASSMTGIKGQFF
TRBJ1-2 | . | 13 | TRBV25-1 | CASSDAGVYGYTF
TRBJ2-5 | TRBD2 | 13 | TRBV7-3 | CASSLGGVETQYF
TRBJ1-5 | . | 15 | TRBV19 | CASRSASSSNQPQHF
TRBJ1-5 | TRBD1 | 13 | TRBV6-6 | CASRDRGDQPQHF
TRBJ1-6 | . | 15 | TRBV5-1 | CASSLASGPNSPLHF
TRBJ2-1 | . | 13 | TRBV2 | CASSARRYNEQFF
TRBJ2-7 | TRBD1 | 16 | TRBV7-2 | CASSSHRTGGSYEQYF
TRBJ1-5 | . | 16 | TRBV7-9 | CASSLSSGYGNQPQHF
TRBJ1-3 | . | 16 | TRBV7-9 | CASSLGHTVGGNTIYF
TRBJ1-4 | TRBD1 | 17 | TRBV5-1 | CASSFGTDNPKWEKLFF
TRBJ2-3 | . | 16 | TRBV4-2 | CASSQDNRDSTDTQYF
TRBJ1-3 | . | 15 | TRBV5-4 | CASSRQDCSGNTIYF
TRBJ2-7 | . | 13 | TRBV7-3 | CASSQLGSYEQYF
TRBJ1-1 | . | 15 | TRBV15 | CATSRDGRMNTEAFF